What follows are 10 T cell receptor beta chains derived from one specimen sequenced in a study of early stage breast cancer tumors. The table came from immunoSEQ multiplex PCR; TCRdb's copy has only in-frame clones and leaves some out. The sample lists 25,000 to 35,000 clones, roughly four fifths occurring once. The sequencing sample was made of breast tumor tissue. These receptors were collected from a person aged 25 to 39 with breast cancer.

The V and J genes are TRBV11-2 and TRBJ1-2; unclear D gene. CDR1 and CDR2 from the germline V gene are SGHAT and FQNNGV. Trimming took 1 base from V and 1 from J, leaving 4 bases between them. The CDR3 has 13 residues. CDR3 nucleotide sequence: TGTGCCAGCAGCTTAGGCCTTAACTATGGCTACACCTTC. It yields the protein CASSLGLNYGYTF. Full variable domain (missing parts from reference TRBV11-2 and TRBJ1-2): EAGVAQSPRYKIIEKRQSVAFWCNPISGHATLYWYQQILGQGPKLLIQFQNNGVVDDSQLPKDRFSAERLKGVDSTLKIQPAKLEDSAVYLCASSLGLNYGYTFGSGTRLTVV.

This chain uses TRBV7-9 with TRBJ1-1; D is uncertain. V lost 5 bases and J lost 5, with 24 bases in between. Germline CDR1 reads SEHNR; CDR2 reads FQNEAQ (reference sequence). This CDR3 region has 17 residues. The DNA of the CDR3 is TGTGCCAGCAGCCTCCGGGTTCTATCCCGTGGACGGACTGAAGCTTTCTTT. It is translated as CASSLRVLSRGRTEAFF.

The V call is TRBV7-3, the J call TRBJ2-2; no reliable D call. The CDR3 is 12 amino acids. The germline CDR1 and CDR2 sequences are SGHTA and FQGTGA. Trimming removed 5 bases at V and 6 bases at J, with 7 bases between. CDR3 sequence: CASSRLPGELFF. The DNA of the CDR3 is TGTGCCAGCAGCCGCCTCCCCGGGGAGCTGTTTTTT.

V and J are TRBV4-1 and TRBJ2-7; no clear D. The CDR3 consists of 15 residues. Germline V CDR1 and CDR2: MGHRA, YSYEKL. V lost 4 bases, J lost 0 bases, and 13 bases lay in between. In nucleotides, the CDR3 is TGCGCCAGCAGCCCATCAAGTACCGTCTCCTACGAGCAGTACTTC. This gives the protein CASSPSSTVSYEQYF.

V is TRBV19 and J is TRBJ2-7; D gene ambiguous. CDR1 is LNHDA and CDR2 is SQIVND in the germline V gene (reference sequence). This CDR3 is built from 11 residues. V was trimmed by 10 bases and J by 4 bases, leaving 11 bases between them. DNA of the CDR3: TGTGCCACCTCGGGCAGTTACGAGCAGTACTTC. This codes for CATSGSYEQYF. The variable domain in full, with the rest retrieved from reference TRBV19 and TRBJ2-7, is DGGITQSPKYLFRKEGQNVTLSCEQNLNHDAMYWYRQDPGQGLRLIYYSQIVNDFQKGDIAEGYSVSREKKESFPLTVTSAQKNPTAFYLCATSGSYEQYFGPGTRLTVT.

The chain carries TRBV4-2 and TRBJ2-3, with D maybe TRBD2 (6 bases). Germline assignment: CDR1 LGHNA and CDR2 YNFKEQ. The CDR3 length is 15 residues. V was cut by 1 base and J by 2 bases, with 10 bases left in between. This CDR3 reads CASSQGGGTTDTQYF. CDR3 bases: TGTGCCAGCAGCCAAGGCGGAGGGACCACAGATACGCAGTATTTT.

This rearrangement joins TRBV29-1 to TRBJ1-1; the D gene is possibly TRBD1 (5 bases). CDR3 length: 13 amino acids. Germline CDR1 reads SQVTM; CDR2 reads ANQGSEA. The V end lost 3 bases, the J end lost 0 bases, and 8 bases lay between the germline ends. Here the CDR3 DNA reads TGCAGCGTTGAGGACAAAATGAACACTGAAGCTTTCTTT. Its translation is CSVEDKMNTEAFF. The full variable domain, with the rest looked up from reference TRBV29-1 and TRBJ1-1, is SAVISQKPSRDICQRGTSLTIQCQVDSQVTMMFWYRQQPGQSLTLIATANQGSEATYESGFVIDKFPISRPNLTFSTLTVSNMSPEDSSIYLCSVEDKMNTEAFFGQGTRLTVV.

The table lists this clone with a few counts. V gene TRBV5-4 combines with J gene TRBJ2-6, with TRBD2 identical over 7 bases. The junction had 7 bases not matched to a gene; V was cut back by 4 bases and J by 0 bases. Germline V gives CDR1 SGHNT, CDR2 YYREEE (reference sequence). The CDR3 covers 17 residues. The CDR3 coding sequence is TGTGCCAGCAGCCGGGGAGGGGACCGCTCTGGGGCCAACGTCCTGACTTTC. Its translation is CASSRGGDRSGANVLTF.

The chain recombines TRBV5-6 with TRBJ2-2; 9 nucleotides agree with TRBD1. The CDR3 is 19 residues long. Germline trimming cut 2 bases from V and 5 bases from J; bases unmatched to any gene: 16. Per germline, CDR1 SGHDT and CDR2 YYEEEE. The DNA for the CDR3 is TGTGCCAGCAGCTTTTTCCGATGGGACAGGGCCTTGGGGACCGGGGAGCTGTTTTTT. Translating gives CASSFFRWDRALGTGELFF.

This chain connects TRBV5-1 to TRBJ1-2; D call uncertain. The CDR3 is 13 residues long. Germline V gene lookup returns CDR1 SGHRS and CDR2 YFSETQ. Between the trimmed V and J ends, which lost 0 bases and 8 bases, there was a span of 11 bases. The CDR3: CASSLGEVEGYTF. CDR3 DNA: TGCGCCAGCAGCTTGGGAGAGGTGGAAGGCTACACCTTC.